This entry concerns a single T cell receptor (beta chain). The antigen remains undetermined. Clones were sequenced by immunoSEQ multiplex PCR, and TCRdb holds only the in-frame ones, with some missing. In the table there are 100,000 to 150,000 clones, 70% to 90% of which are singletons. The data were taken from a study of T cell responses to AZD1222 COVID-19 vaccine. Study-wide results and caveats: Spike was spanned by vaccine-associated CD4 TCRs, which were dominant at 160-218 and 743-854.

The germline V gene has CDR1 SGHNT and CDR2 YYREEE (reference sequence). V was clipped by 7 bases and J by 5 bases, with 13 bases between them. The CDR3 is made up of 13 amino acids. The TCR sequence derives from an adult in good health. V gene TRBV5-4 combines with J gene TRBJ2-1; the D gene is possibly TRBD2 (6 bases). Sequenced material: peripheral blood, taken on day 0 of AZD1222 vaccination. The CDR3 DNA sequence: TGTGCCAGCGGAGGGACTTTAAACAATGAGCAGTTCTTC. Its protein product is CASGGTLNNEQFF.